This T cell receptor (beta chain) was captured by sequencing in a study of shared T cell receptors in the human thymus. Germline-derived CDR1 and CDR2 are SGDLS and YYNGEE. With 4 bases removed from V and 1 base from J, the gap between germline ends came to 25 bases. This CDR3 is built from 19 residues. Only in-frame clones appear in the TCRdb table, and some are missing; sequencing was by immunoSEQ multiplex PCR. The sample includes 640,000 or so clones, about 89% seen only once; the top ten take roughly 0.0089%. These same records also appear under a second study, on human thymus T cells. That study reports: From resections taken during corrective heart surgery, the thymus tissue was obtained.

Sequenced: thymocytes. The rearrangement links TRBV9 to TRBJ2-3; D might be TRBD2 (6 bases). This clonotype originated in a boy under two years old with a congenital heart defect. The CDR3 is CASSPNWDWELGCTDTQYF. The CDR3 nucleotides are TGTGCCAGCAGCCCCAATTGGGACTGGGAACTCGGCTGCACAGATACGCAGTATTTT.